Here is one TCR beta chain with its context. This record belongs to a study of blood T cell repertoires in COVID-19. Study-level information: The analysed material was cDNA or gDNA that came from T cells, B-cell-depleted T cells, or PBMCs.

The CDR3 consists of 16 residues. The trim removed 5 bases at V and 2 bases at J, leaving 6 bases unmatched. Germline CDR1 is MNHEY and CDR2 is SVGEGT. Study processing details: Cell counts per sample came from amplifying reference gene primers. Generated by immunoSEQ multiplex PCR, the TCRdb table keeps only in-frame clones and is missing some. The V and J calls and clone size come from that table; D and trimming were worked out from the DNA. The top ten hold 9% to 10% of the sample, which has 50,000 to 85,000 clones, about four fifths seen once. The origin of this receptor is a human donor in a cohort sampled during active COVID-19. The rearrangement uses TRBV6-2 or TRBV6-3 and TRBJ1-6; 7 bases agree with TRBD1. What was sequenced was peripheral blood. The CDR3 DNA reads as TGTGCCAGCAGTGGTGACAGGGATACCTATAATTCACCCCTCCACTTT. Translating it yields CASSGDRDTYNSPLHF.